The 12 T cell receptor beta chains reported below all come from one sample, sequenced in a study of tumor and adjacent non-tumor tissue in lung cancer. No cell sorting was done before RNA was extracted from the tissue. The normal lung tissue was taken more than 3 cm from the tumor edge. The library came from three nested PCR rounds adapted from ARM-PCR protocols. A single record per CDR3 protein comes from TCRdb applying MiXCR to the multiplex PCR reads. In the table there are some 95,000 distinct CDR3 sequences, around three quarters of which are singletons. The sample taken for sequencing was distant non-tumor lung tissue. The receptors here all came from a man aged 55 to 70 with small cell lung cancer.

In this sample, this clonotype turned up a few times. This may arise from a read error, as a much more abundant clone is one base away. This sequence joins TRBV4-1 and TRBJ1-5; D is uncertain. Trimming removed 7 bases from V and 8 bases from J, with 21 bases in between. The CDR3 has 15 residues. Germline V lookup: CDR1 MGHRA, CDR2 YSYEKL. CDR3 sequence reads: CASNQTHGTAEPQHF. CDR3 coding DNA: TGCGCCAGCAACCAGACTCACGGAACAGCAGAGCCCCAGCATTTT.

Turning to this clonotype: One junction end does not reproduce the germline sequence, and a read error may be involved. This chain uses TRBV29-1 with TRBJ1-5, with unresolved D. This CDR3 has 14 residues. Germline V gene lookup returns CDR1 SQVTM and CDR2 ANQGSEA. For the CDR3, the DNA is TGCAGCGTTGGAAATCGGGGAATCAATCAACCCCAGCATTTT. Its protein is CSVGNRGINQPQHF.

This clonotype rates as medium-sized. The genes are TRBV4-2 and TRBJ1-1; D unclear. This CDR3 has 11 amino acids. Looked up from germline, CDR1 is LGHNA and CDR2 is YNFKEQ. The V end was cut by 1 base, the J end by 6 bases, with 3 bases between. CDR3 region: CASSQGPEAFF. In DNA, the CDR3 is TGTGCCAGCAGCCAAGGACCTGAAGCTTTCTTT.

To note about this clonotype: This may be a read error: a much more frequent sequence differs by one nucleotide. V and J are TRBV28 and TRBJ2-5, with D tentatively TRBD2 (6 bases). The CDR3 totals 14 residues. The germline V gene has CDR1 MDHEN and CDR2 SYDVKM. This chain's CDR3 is CASSLGQGGETLYF. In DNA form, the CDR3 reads TGTGCCAGCAGTTTGGGGCAGGGAGGAGAGACCCTGTACTTC.

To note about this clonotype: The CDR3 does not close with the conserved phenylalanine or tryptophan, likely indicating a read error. This chain's CDR3 is CASSIEVGDYEQYL. In DNA form, the CDR3 reads TGTGCCAGCAGCATAGAAGTCGGAGACTACGAGCAGTACTTA. The chain is built from TRBV11-2 and TRBJ2-7; D gene uncertain. Germline CDR1 and CDR2: SGHAT and FQNNGV. The CDR3 sequence is 14 residues long.

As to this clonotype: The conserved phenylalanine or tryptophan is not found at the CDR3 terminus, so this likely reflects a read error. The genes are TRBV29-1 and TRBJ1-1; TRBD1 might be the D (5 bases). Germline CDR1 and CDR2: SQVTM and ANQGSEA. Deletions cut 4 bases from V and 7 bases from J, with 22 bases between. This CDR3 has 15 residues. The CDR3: CSVVLGVEVRGEAFL. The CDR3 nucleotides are TGCAGCGTTGTTTTAGGGGTCGAGGTACGCGGTGAAGCTTTCCTT.

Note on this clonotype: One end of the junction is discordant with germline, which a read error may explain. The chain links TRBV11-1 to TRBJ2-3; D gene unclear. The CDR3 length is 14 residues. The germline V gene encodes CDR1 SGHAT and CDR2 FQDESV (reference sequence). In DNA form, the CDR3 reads TGTACCAGCAGTTCGACCCTGGGGACAGATACGCAGTATTTT. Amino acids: CTSSSTLGTDTQYF.

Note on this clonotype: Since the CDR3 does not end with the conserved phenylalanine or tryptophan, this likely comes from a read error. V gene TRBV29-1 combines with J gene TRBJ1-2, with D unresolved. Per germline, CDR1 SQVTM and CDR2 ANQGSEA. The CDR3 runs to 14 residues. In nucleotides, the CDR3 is TGCAGCGTCGAAGAAGAAGAGGGCATCTATGGCTACACCCTC. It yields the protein CSVEEEEGIYGYTL.

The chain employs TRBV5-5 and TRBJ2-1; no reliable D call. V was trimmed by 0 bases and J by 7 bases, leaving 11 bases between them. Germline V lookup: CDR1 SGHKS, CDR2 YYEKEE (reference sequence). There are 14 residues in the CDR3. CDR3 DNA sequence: TGTGCCAGCAGCTTGGTGGCTACAATTAATGAGCAGTTCTTC. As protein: CASSLVATINEQFF.

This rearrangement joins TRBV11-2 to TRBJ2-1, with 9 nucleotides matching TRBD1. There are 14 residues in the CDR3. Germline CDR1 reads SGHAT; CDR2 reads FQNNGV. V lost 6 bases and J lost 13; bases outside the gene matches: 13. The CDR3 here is CASSPQGAYSEQFF. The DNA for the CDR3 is TGTGCCAGCAGTCCACAGGGGGCTTACAGTGAACAGTTCTTC.

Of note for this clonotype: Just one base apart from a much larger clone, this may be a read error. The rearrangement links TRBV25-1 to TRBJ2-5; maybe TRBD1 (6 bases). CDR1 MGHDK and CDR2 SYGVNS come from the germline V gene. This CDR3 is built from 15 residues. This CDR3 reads CASTEQGMSQETQYF. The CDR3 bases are TGTGCCAGCACTGAACAGGGCATGTCCCAAGAGACCCAGTACTTC.

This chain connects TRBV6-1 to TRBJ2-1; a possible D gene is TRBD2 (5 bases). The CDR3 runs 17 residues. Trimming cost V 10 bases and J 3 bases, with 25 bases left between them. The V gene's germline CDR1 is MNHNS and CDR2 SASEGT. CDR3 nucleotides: TGTGCCACCTTAAAAGCCAGCGGCACCCGACACTACAATGAGCAGTTCTTC. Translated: CATLKASGTRHYNEQFF.